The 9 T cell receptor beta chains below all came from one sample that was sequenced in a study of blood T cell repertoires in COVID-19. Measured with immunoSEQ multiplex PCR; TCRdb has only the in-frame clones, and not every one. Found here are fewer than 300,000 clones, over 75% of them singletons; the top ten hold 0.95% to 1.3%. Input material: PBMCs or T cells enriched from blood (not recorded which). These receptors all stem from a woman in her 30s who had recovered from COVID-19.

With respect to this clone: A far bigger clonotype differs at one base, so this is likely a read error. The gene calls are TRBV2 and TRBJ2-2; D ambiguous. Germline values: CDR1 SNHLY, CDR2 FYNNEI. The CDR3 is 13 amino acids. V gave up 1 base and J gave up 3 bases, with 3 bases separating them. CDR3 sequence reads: CASSEGDTGELFF. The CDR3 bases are TGTGCCAGCAGTGAAGGAGACACCGGGGAGCTGTTTTTT. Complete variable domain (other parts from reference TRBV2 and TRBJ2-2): EPEVTQTPSHQVTQMGQEVILRCVPISNHLYFYWYRQILGQKVEFLVSFYNNEISEKSEIFDDQFSVERPDGSNFTLKIRSTKLEDSAMYFCASSEGDTGELFFGEGSRLTVL.

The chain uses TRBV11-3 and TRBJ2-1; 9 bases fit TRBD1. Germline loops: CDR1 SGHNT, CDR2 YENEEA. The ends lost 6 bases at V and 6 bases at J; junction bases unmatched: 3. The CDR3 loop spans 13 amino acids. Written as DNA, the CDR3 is TGTGCCAGCAGGGACAGGGGTAGCAATGAGCAGTTCTTC. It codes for CASRDRGSNEQFF.

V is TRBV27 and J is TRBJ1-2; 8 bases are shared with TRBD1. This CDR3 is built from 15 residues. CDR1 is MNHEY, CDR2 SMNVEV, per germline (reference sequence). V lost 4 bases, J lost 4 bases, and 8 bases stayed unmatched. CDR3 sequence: CASSSPGQGGYGYTF. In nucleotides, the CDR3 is TGTGCCAGCAGTTCCCCAGGACAGGGAGGCTATGGCTACACCTTC.

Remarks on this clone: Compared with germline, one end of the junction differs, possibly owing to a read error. CDR3 sequence: CASSSQPLGQGRVF. CDR3 bases: TGCGCCAGCAGCTCACAACCCCTGGGACAGGGAAGAGTTTTT. The chain combines TRBV5-1 with TRBJ1-4; 9 bases agree with TRBD1. Germline CDR1 is SGHRS and CDR2 is YFSETQ. This CDR3 region has 14 residues.

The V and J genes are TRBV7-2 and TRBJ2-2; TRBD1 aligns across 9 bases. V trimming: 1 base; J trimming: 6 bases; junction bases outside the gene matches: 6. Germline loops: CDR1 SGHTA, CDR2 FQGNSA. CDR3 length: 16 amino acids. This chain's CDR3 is CASSLVRTGAAGELFF. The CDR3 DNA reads TGTGCCAGCAGCTTAGTAAGGACAGGGGCCGCCGGGGAGCTGTTTTTT.

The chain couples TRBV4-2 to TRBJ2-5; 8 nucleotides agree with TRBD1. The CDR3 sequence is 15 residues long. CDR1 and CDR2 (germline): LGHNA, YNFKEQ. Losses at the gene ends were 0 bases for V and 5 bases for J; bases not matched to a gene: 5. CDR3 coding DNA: TGTGCCAGCAGCCAAGAACAGGGGGATTCGGAGACCCAGTACTTC. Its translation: CASSQEQGDSETQYF.

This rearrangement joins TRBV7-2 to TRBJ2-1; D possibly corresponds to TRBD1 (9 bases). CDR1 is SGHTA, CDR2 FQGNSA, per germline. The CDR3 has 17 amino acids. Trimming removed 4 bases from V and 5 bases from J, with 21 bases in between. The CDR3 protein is CASSSGGTGMVNNEQFF. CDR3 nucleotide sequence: TGTGCCAGCAGCTCGGGGGGGACAGGGATGGTGAACAATGAGCAGTTCTTC.

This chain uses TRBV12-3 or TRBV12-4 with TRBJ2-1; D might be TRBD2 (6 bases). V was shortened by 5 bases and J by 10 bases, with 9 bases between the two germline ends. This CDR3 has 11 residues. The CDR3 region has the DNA TGTGCCAGCAGTCACGGACTAGAGCAGTTCTTC. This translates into CASSHGLEQFF.

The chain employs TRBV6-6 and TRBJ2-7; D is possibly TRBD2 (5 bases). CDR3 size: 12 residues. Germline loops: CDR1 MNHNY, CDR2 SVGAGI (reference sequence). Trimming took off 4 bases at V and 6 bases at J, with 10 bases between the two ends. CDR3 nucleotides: TGTGCCAGCAGTTTACTAGTAAGCGAGCAGTACTTC. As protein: CASSLLVSEQYF.